Listed below are T cell receptor beta chains from one sample, sequenced in a study of cytomegalovirus exposure and HLA in healthy donors. Assay used: immunoSEQ multiplex PCR; TCRdb lists only in-frame clones, some missing. The table lists under 200,000 clones, approximately 77% of them singletons. Material: PBMCs. The receptors were gathered from a male donor in good health and CMV-seropositive. CDR3s include the opening cysteine and the closing phenylalanine or tryptophan. The order of the fields is V gene, CDR3 length, D gene, clone size, J gene, CDR3 protein, CDR3 DNA. The D gene is left open where the match is weak. The listing skips clone size in some rows; elsewhere it reads once, few, many or a size class.

TRBV11-1,19,TRBD2,NA,TRBJ2-1,CASSLAKGLAGSSYNEQFF,TGTGCCAGCAGCTTAGCCAAAGGACTAGCGGGGAGCTCCTACAATGAGCAGTTCTTC
TRBV18,15,NA,NA,TRBJ1-1,CASSQPEGGNTEAFF,TGTGCCAGCTCACAGCCCGAAGGGGGGAACACTGAAGCTTTCTTT
TRBV4-1,15,NA,NA,TRBJ2-3,CASSQELILTDTQYF,TGCGCCAGCAGCCAAGAACTGATACTCACAGATACGCAGTATTTT
TRBV30,14,TRBD1,NA,TRBJ1-2,CAWSLRGRGYGYTF,TGTGCCTGGAGTCTAAGGGGGCGCGGCTATGGCTACACCTTC
TRBV19,13,NA,NA,TRBJ1-1,CASSPGGTTEAFF,TGTGCCAGTAGTCCAGGCGGGACCACTGAAGCTTTCTTT
TRBV11-1,15,NA,NA,TRBJ2-7,CASSQDGLGSYEQYF,TGTGCCAGCAGTCAAGATGGGCTAGGGAGCTACGAGCAGTACTTC
TRBV19,15,TRBD1,NA,TRBJ2-7,CASSTRTGDSYEQYF,TGTGCCAGTAGTACAAGGACAGGGGATTCCTACGAGCAGTACTTC
TRBV11-2,15,NA,NA,TRBJ2-2,CASSRDRSNTGELFF,TGTGCCAGCAGTCGTGACAGGTCAAACACCGGGGAGCTGTTTTTT
TRBV6-5,14,NA,NA,TRBJ1-4,CASSYSRDFEKLFF,TGTGCCAGCAGCTACTCCCGGGACTTTGAAAAACTGTTTTTT
TRBV19,12,NA,NA,TRBJ2-2,CATAKTSGELFF,TGTGCCACCGCAAAAACCAGCGGGGAGCTGTTTTTT
TRBV30,13,NA,NA,TRBJ2-7,CAWRITGSYEQYF,TGTGCCTGGAGAATAACAGGGTCCTACGAGCAGTACTTC
TRBV5-6,14,TRBD2,NA,TRBJ2-7,CASSLGLAGDEQYF,TGTGCCAGCAGCTTGGGACTAGCGGGGGACGAGCAGTACTTC
TRBV12-5,15,NA,NA,TRBJ2-5,CASGFLSRVGETQYF,TGTGCTAGTGGTTTCCTTAGTCGCGTCGGGGAGACCCAGTACTTC
TRBV28,12,NA,once,TRBJ1-1,CASSLTRGRAFF,TGTGCCAGCAGTTTGACGAGGGGGAGAGCTTTCTTT
TRBV7-3,16,NA,NA,TRBJ2-2,CASSSSTSTGTGELFF,TGTGCCAGCAGCAGTTCGACTAGTACGGGCACCGGGGAGCTGTTTTTT
TRBV5-1,16,TRBD1,NA,TRBJ2-4,CASSWTGRLAKNIQYF,TGCGCCAGCAGCTGGACAGGGCGATTAGCCAAAAACATTCAGTACTTC
TRBV30,12,NA,NA,TRBJ1-2,CAWSVGQHGYTF,TGTGCCTGGAGTGTCGGACAGCATGGCTACACCTTC
TRBV5-1,16,TRBD1,once,TRBJ2-2,CASSPGQVANTGELFF,TGCGCCAGCAGCCCGGGACAGGTTGCAAACACCGGGGAGCTGTTTTTT
TRBV6-5,15,TRBD1,NA,TRBJ2-3,CASSYQDRGVDTQYF,TGTGCCAGCAGTTACCAGGACAGGGGCGTAGATACGCAGTATTTT
TRBV27,14,TRBD1,few,TRBJ1-5,CARSKTGANQPQHF,TGTGCCAGATCTAAGACAGGGGCCAATCAGCCCCAGCATTTT
TRBV2,13,NA,NA,TRBJ2-3,CASRPNQGGTQYF,TGTGCCAGCAGGCCTAACCAGGGAGGTACGCAGTATTTT
TRBV30,15,NA,NA,TRBJ1-6,CAWSVHRGVNSPLHF,TGTGCCTGGAGTGTACATCGGGGGGTTAATTCACCCCTCCACTTT
TRBV15,15,NA,once,TRBJ2-7,CATSRTRFTTYEQYF,TGTGCCACCAGCAGGACCAGGTTCACGACCTACGAGCAGTACTTC
TRBV15,14,TRBD1,NA,TRBJ1-2,CATSPGGQGDGYTF,TGTGCCACCAGCCCGGGGGGACAGGGGGACGGCTACACCTTC
TRBV7-2,16,TRBD2,NA,TRBJ2-2,CASSLGLAGKAGELFF,TGTGCCAGCAGCTTAGGTCTAGCGGGGAAAGCCGGGGAGCTGTTTTTT
TRBV2,14,NA,NA,TRBJ1-5,CASSETRGFQPQHF,TGTGCCAGCAGTGAAACGAGGGGGTTTCAGCCCCAGCATTTT
TRBV6-5,16,NA,NA,TRBJ2-1,CASSYSFSLSFNEQFF,TGTGCCAGCAGTTACTCTTTTTCGCTAAGCTTTAATGAGCAGTTCTTC
TRBV5-1,15,NA,once,TRBJ2-3,CASGSDSAYTDTQYF,TGCGCCAGCGGGTCCGACTCGGCCTACACAGATACGCAGTATTTT
TRBV29-1,12,NA,NA,TRBJ2-5,CSVEGILETQYF,TGCAGCGTTGAAGGTATATTAGAGACCCAGTACTTC
TRBV18,13,NA,NA,TRBJ1-1,CASWTRGPTEAFF,TGTGCCAGCTGGACCAGGGGCCCGACTGAAGCTTTCTTT
TRBV2,17,TRBD2,NA,TRBJ2-1,CASTSGGSAGGQNEQFF,TGTGCCAGCACCTCAGGGGGGTCGGCGGGGGGGCAAAATGAGCAGTTCTTC
TRBV9,15,TRBD1,NA,TRBJ1-3,CASSGGQGSGNTIYF,TGTGCCAGCAGCGGCGGACAGGGGTCCGGAAACACCATATATTTT
TRBV20-1,10,NA,NA,TRBJ2-3,CSAEHMTQYF,TGCAGTGCGGAGCATATGACGCAGTATTTT
TRBV11-2,15,TRBD1,NA,TRBJ1-6,CASSSGGQDPSPLHF,TGTGCCAGCAGCTCCGGTGGACAGGATCCTTCACCCCTCCACTTT
TRBV7-9,14,NA,NA,TRBJ1-2,CASSLALASYGYTF,TGTGCCAGCAGCTTAGCGCTCGCTAGCTATGGCTACACCTTC
TRBV18,15,TRBD2,NA,TRBJ2-3,CASSPPLAGTDTQYF,TGTGCCAGCTCACCACCTCTAGCGGGGACAGATACGCAGTATTTT
TRBV7-3,16,NA,once,TRBJ2-2,CASSLDTVGNTGELFF,TGTGCCAGCAGCTTAGACACCGTAGGGAACACCGGGGAGCTGTTTTTT
TRBV9,14,NA,NA,TRBJ2-3,CASSPYGGEDTQYF,TGTGCCAGCAGTCCCTACGGGGGTGAAGATACGCAGTATTTT
TRBV9,16,TRBD1,NA,TRBJ2-7,CASSVGRTGQIYEQYF,TGTGCCAGCAGCGTAGGACGGACAGGACAGATCTACGAGCAGTACTTC
TRBV5-6,17,NA,few,TRBJ1-1,CASSSARVTGRHTEAFF,TGTGCCAGCAGCTCCGCCCGGGTAACAGGGCGGCACACTGAAGCTTTCTTT
TRBV5-8,14,NA,NA,TRBJ2-5,CASSYRVGQETQYF,TGTGCCAGCAGCTATCGGGTTGGGCAAGAGACCCAGTACTTC
TRBV4-1,18,NA,NA,TRBJ2-5,CASSPWPLIADRQETQYF,TGCGCCAGCAGCCCCTGGCCCTTAATAGCGGACCGCCAAGAGACCCAGTACTTC
TRBV7-9,14,NA,NA,TRBJ1-2,CASSFAGQGYGYTF,TGTGCCAGCAGCTTCGCAGGGCAGGGCTATGGCTACACCTTC
TRBV19,14,NA,NA,TRBJ1-2,CASSIDRASSGYTF,TGTGCCAGTAGTATAGACAGGGCCTCTAGTGGCTACACCTTC
TRBV5-1,16,TRBD2,NA,TRBJ2-5,CASSPTSGGAGETQYF,TGCGCCAGCAGCCCTACTAGCGGGGGGGCAGGGGAGACCCAGTACTTC
TRBV5-4,14,TRBD1,NA,TRBJ2-7,CASSIDRGGLEQYF,TGTGCCAGCAGCATAGACAGGGGGGGGCTCGAGCAGTACTTC
TRBV4-1,14,NA,NA,TRBJ2-1,CASSQSGTIERRFF,TGCGCCAGCAGCCAGTCCGGGACAATTGAAAGGCGGTTCTTC
TRBV6-1,14,NA,NA,TRBJ1-5,CAGSRTESNQPQHF,TGTGCCGGCAGCAGGACAGAGAGCAATCAGCCCCAGCATTTT
TRBV2,16,NA,NA,TRBJ1-5,CASSESSGSGNQPQHF,TGTGCCAGCAGTGAATCCTCTGGTTCGGGCAATCAGCCCCAGCATTTT
TRBV7-9,15,TRBD1,few,TRBJ2-7,CASSLVQGETYEQYF,TGTGCCAGCAGCTTAGTACAGGGGGAAACCTACGAGCAGTACTTC
TRBV29-1,12,TRBD2,NA,TRBJ2-7,CSAGRGGDEQYF,TGCAGCGCCGGGCGGGGAGGGGACGAGCAGTACTTC
TRBV5-1,12,NA,NA,TRBJ2-7,CASSFSPLEQYF,TGCGCCAGCAGCTTTTCCCCTCTCGAGCAGTACTTC
TRBV7-6,16,NA,NA,TRBJ2-1,CASSAGDRGGYNEQFF,TGTGCCAGCAGCGCGGGAGACAGGGGTGGCTACAATGAGCAGTTCTTC
TRBV5-6,14,NA,NA,TRBJ1-1,CASSLELMNTEAFF,TGTGCCAGCAGCTTGGAACTGATGAACACTGAAGCTTTCTTT
TRBV6-6,14,NA,NA,TRBJ1-5,CASSYGQGNQPQHF,TGTGCCAGCAGTTACGGTCAGGGGAATCAGCCCCAGCATTTT
TRBV19,15,TRBD1,NA,TRBJ1-6,CASRKQGAHNSPLHF,TGTGCCAGTAGAAAGCAGGGGGCACATAATTCACCCCTCCACTTT
TRBV9,18,TRBD2,NA,TRBJ2-1,CASSGGTGTSGGASEQFF,TGTGCCAGCAGCGGGGGAACCGGGACTAGCGGGGGGGCGAGTGAGCAGTTCTTC
TRBV5-4,15,NA,NA,TRBJ2-5,CASSQGVELMMEQYF,TGTGCCAGCAGCCAAGGGGTCGAACTTATGATGGAGCAGTACTTC